This TCR beta chain was found in a study of blood T cells in healthy people across ages. Findings of the study overall: Estimates based on one million T cells were treated as lower bounds. Naive T cell percentage by flow cytometry tracked strongly with beta diversity.

A second PCR, run for roughly 7 to 12 cycles, used a sample-barcoded 5' primer plus a J-beta primer mix. There were at least 2.5 million CDR3-containing paired-end reads obtained from each sample. TCRdb passed the 5' RACE reads through MiXCR, listing each CDR3 protein once. This table holds roughly 1.6 million distinct CDR3 sequences, about 31% found once. Germline values: CDR1 MNHEY, CDR2 SMNVEV (reference sequence). Trimming left V 5 bases short and J 8 bases short, with 12 bases between. The CDR3 contains 13 residues. Isolation recovered at least 6.5 million PBMCs from every sample. Of note for this clonotype: The antigen is unknown.

Input material: blood. The rearrangement uses TRBV27 and TRBJ2-2, with unresolved D. The receptor's source is a woman aged 30 to 39 in good health. The CDR3: CASSPFGLGELFF. The CDR3 DNA follows: TGTGCCAGCAGTCCCTTCGGGCTGGGGGAGCTGTTTTTT.